The 16 T cell receptor beta chains reported below all come from one sample, sequenced in a study of regulatory T cells in long-lasting Graves disease. Regarding time point: persistent/refractory GD, antithyroid drugs over 5 years with positive TRAb. Isolated PBMC RNA provided the starting material for the TCR library. Building of the TCR beta libraries involved iRepertoire HTBI primers and Arm-PCR of CDR3 regions. MiXCR, run by TCRdb on the multiplex PCR reads, gives a single entry per CDR3 protein. The sample consists of 400,000 to 500,000 distinct CDR3 sequences, around 21% of them appearing once. The input for sequencing was peripheral blood mononuclear cells (PBMCs), taken when the disease was refractory, from a patient treated with antithyroid drugs. The receptors here all came from a female donor with Graves disease.

This clonotype was observed many times. V gene TRBV27 combines with J gene TRBJ2-5; 8 positions match TRBD1. Germline CDR1 MNHEY, CDR2 SMNVEV (reference sequence). CDR3 length: 15 amino acids. Germline trimming cut 6 bases from V and 4 bases from J; bases unmatched to any gene: 10. CDR3 nucleotides: TGTGCCAGCAGCTCCTGGCGGCAGGGGGCAGAGACCCAGTACTTC. It is translated as CASSSWRQGAETQYF.

The chain is built from TRBV6-1 and TRBJ2-7, with D hard to call. The ends were cut back, 2 bases at V and 3 bases at J, with 8 bases in the middle. The germline gives CDR1 MNHNS, CDR2 SASEGT. This CDR3 region has 13 residues. The CDR3 region is CASSEFANYEQYF. In nucleotides, the CDR3 is TGTGCCAGCAGTGAATTTGCCAACTACGAGCAGTACTTC.

This clonotype was detected ten times or more. The rearrangement uses TRBV28 and TRBJ2-7; D gene unclear. The CDR3 runs 14 residues. Per germline, CDR1 MDHEN and CDR2 SYDVKM. V dropped 7 bases and J dropped 3 bases, with 16 bases sitting between them. For the CDR3, the DNA is TGTGCCAGCACCGAATCTGGGAATCGCTACGAGCAGTACTTC. Its protein product is CASTESGNRYEQYF.

This clonotype was seen a handful of times. The J gene is TRBJ1-6, the V gene TRBV10-3; D is perhaps TRBD1 (6 bases). The CDR3 length is 15 residues. The germline V gene encodes CDR1 ENHRY and CDR2 SYGVKD. The V gene lost 3 bases and the J gene lost 7 bases, with 13 bases spanning the gap. For the CDR3, the DNA is TGTGCCATCAGTGAAGGTGGGGGGGCGAATTCACCCCTCCACTTT. Its translation is CAISEGGGANSPLHF.

This clonotype came up many times. The rearrangement uses TRBV27 and TRBJ1-5, with 9 bases matching TRBD1. CDR1 and CDR2 from the germline V gene are MNHEY and SMNVEV (reference sequence). This CDR3 is built from 17 residues. With 4 bases clipped from V and 2 bases from J, the junction kept 9 bases outside the gene matches. CDR3 nucleotide sequence: TGTGCCAGCAGTTGGACAGGGGAAGAGCGGGGCAATCAGCCCCAGCATTTT. Protein: CASSWTGEERGNQPQHF.

This clonotype was found many times. A junction end diverges from the germline sequence, so it may reflect a read error. The rearrangement uses TRBV7-7 and TRBJ2-7; TRBD1 is a possible D gene (6 bases). This CDR3 comprises 14 residues. From germline, CDR1 is SSHAT and CDR2 FNYEAQ (reference sequence). The CDR3 loop reads CASSSFEGGYEQYF. The CDR3 nucleotides read TGTGCTAGCAGCTCATTTGAAGGGGGCTACGAGCAGTACTTC.

A word on this clonotype: A much larger clone differs from this one at a single base, so this may be a read error. The chain carries TRBV5-1 and TRBJ2-7, with TRBD2 matching 14 bases. The CDR3 covers 15 residues. Germline V CDR1 and CDR2: SGHRS, YFSETQ. V dropped 4 bases and J dropped 7; count of bases not matched to a gene: 7. CDR3 protein: CASSGGLAGVKEQYF. The DNA of the CDR3 is TGCGCCAGCAGCGGGGGACTAGCGGGAGTAAAGGAGCAGTACTTC.

This clonotype was detected ten times or more. The V gene is TRBV2, the J gene TRBJ1-2; D is uncertain. The CDR3 totals 13 residues. V lost 2 bases, J lost 8 bases, and 12 bases lay in between. CDR1 and CDR2 (germline): SNHLY, FYNNEI. CDR3 sequence reads: CASSELGTDGYTF. Written as DNA, the CDR3 is TGTGCCAGCAGTGAATTGGGAACCGACGGCTACACCTTC.

This clonotype was found many times. The gene calls are TRBV28 and TRBJ2-6, with D hard to call. CDR3 length equals 13 residues. Trimming pared 8 bases from V and 4 bases from J, leaving 9 bases between. CDR1 and CDR2 from the germline V gene are MDHEN and SYDVKM. The CDR3 region is CASPRWGANVLTF. CDR3 DNA sequence: TGTGCCAGCCCGCGTTGGGGGGCCAACGTCCTGACTTTC.

The chain uses TRBV14 and TRBJ1-4, with D hard to call. There are 13 residues in the CDR3. V lost 4 bases and J lost 3, with 6 bases in between. Germline CDR1 is SGHDN and CDR2 is FVKESK. Written as DNA, the CDR3 is TGTGCCAGCAGCCCTGTTCCTAATGAAAAACTGTTTTTT. It specifies CASSPVPNEKLFF.

Comments on this clonotype: A junction boundary mismatches the germline segment, possibly from a read error. The chain links TRBV6-2 or TRBV6-3 to TRBJ1-1; TRBD1 might be the D (5 bases). The CDR3 consists of 13 residues. Germline lookup yields CDR1 MNHEY and CDR2 SVGEGT. CDR3 loop: CASSGTANTKAFF. CDR3 bases: TGTGCCAGCAGTGGGACGGCGAACACTAAAGCTTTCTTT.

This clonotype has at least ten counts. The chain has TRBV27 and TRBJ1-4, with D possibly being TRBD1 (6 bases). Trimming left V 8 bases short and J 7 bases short, with 8 bases between. The CDR3 has 11 residues. Germline CDR1 reads MNHEY; CDR2 reads SMNVEV (reference sequence). CDR3 region: CASRTAEKLFF. In DNA, the CDR3 is TGTGCCAGCCGGACAGCTGAAAAACTGTTTTTT. Together with reference TRBV27 and TRBJ1-4, the CDR3 gives the full variable domain: EAQVTQNPRYLITVTGKKLTVTCSQNMNHEYMSWYRQDPGLGLRQIYYSMNVEVTDKGDVPEGYKVSRKEKRNFPLILESPSPNQTSLYFCASRTAEKLFFGSGTQLSVL.

This clonotype was counted many times. The V call is TRBV29-1, the J call TRBJ2-5; no firm D call. The V and J ends lost 4 bases and 5 bases respectively, with 14 bases between them. CDR3 length: 13 amino acids. CDR1 and CDR2 (germline): SQVTM, ANQGSEA. Here the CDR3 DNA reads TGCAGCGTTGTCCCCTCTTTCCAGGAGACCCAGTACTTC. It yields the protein CSVVPSFQETQYF.

This clonotype was observed at least ten times. V gene TRBV24-1 combines with J gene TRBJ1-5; the D is unclear. CDR3 length: 14 residues. Germline V CDR1 and CDR2: KGHDR, SFDVKD. V lost 4 bases to trimming and J lost 0 bases, with 6 bases between them. The CDR3 coding sequence is TGTGCCACCAGTGACCTCAATAGCAATCAGCCCCAGCATTTT. Protein product: CATSDLNSNQPQHF.

This clonotype was recorded a few times. The chain carries TRBV19 and TRBJ1-5; D remains ambiguous. V was pared by 5 bases and J by 3 bases, with 8 bases between. The CDR3 contains 13 residues. Looked up from germline, CDR1 is LNHDA and CDR2 is SQIVND (reference sequence). In DNA, the CDR3 is TGTGCCAGTAGTCCTTTCATCAATCAGCCCCAGCATTTT. It translates to CASSPFINQPQHF.

This clonotype was observed at least ten times. The J gene is TRBJ1-1, the V gene TRBV30, with D unresolved. Per germline, CDR1 GTSNPN and CDR2 SVGIG (reference sequence). The CDR3 is made up of 11 amino acids. V dropped 8 bases and J dropped 0 bases, with 7 bases sitting between them. The CDR3 loop reads CAGSLNTEAFF. The CDR3 coding sequence is TGTGCCGGGTCACTGAACACTGAAGCTTTCTTT.